This T cell receptor (beta chain) emerged from a study of T cell repertoires in cytomegalovirus infection. Study summary: Matching HLA type, along with CMV infection, was indicated by public TCR beta signatures.

Each CDR3 protein gets one entry after TCRdb re-called the reads with MiXCR. The sample carries over 100,000 distinct CDR3 sequences, around 9.1% recorded once. The germline V and J ends were trimmed by 2 bases and 2 bases, with 9 bases remaining between them. The germline gives CDR1 MNHEY, CDR2 SVGAGI. The CDR3 is 14 amino acids. Points from the study as a whole: What dominated the ex vivo response were HLA-C-restricted CMV-specific TCR beta clonotypes. Carriage of CMV together with the relevant HLA was identifiable through cumulative public TCR beta family frequency.

There are a few counts of this clonotype. The antigen remains undetermined. The J gene is TRBJ1-1, the V gene TRBV6-5, with D possibly TRBD1 on 6 matching bases. The sample was PBMCs, sequenced either directly or after in vitro stimulation (not recorded which). The source is a human donor in good health (CMV status not recorded). Some clones in this sample may be carry-over from other donors' samples. CDR3 protein: CASSYNRANTEAFF. CDR3 DNA sequence: TGTGCCAGCAGTTACAACAGGGCCAACACTGAAGCTTTCTTT.